The rows below give T cell receptor beta chains drawn from one sample of a study of beta chain features in type 1 diabetes. TCRdb keeps only in-frame clones here, not all; method: immunoSEQ multiplex PCR. The repertoire holds around 340,000 clones, roughly 8% seen once, with 0.44% in the top ten. What was sequenced was central memory CD4+ T cells from blood. Receptors were obtained from a woman younger than 35 in good health. CDR3s include the opening cysteine and the closing phenylalanine or tryptophan. D genes are given only for firm matches. Rows may omit the clone size; those that give it use once, few, many or a size class.

V	D	J	size	CDR3	DNA
TRBV28	.	TRBJ2-7	.	CASRNSGSYEQYF	TGTGCCAGCAGAAACAGTGGCTCCTACGAGCAGTACTTC
TRBV5-4	TRBD1	TRBJ2-1	.	CASRDRGWNEQFF	TGTGCCAGCCGGGACAGGGGTTGGAATGAGCAGTTCTTC
TRBV10-3	TRBD1	TRBJ1-1	few	CAISESRQGRTEAFF	TGTGCCATCAGTGAGTCCCGACAGGGACGGACTGAAGCTTTCTTT
TRBV28	.	TRBJ2-7	.	CASSLFGSTSEQYF	TGTGCCAGCAGTTTATTCGGGAGTACTTCCGAGCAGTACTTC
TRBV27	.	TRBJ2-2	.	CASSFIPVTNTGELFF	TGTGCCAGCAGTTTTATCCCGGTTACGAACACCGGGGAGCTGTTTTTT
TRBV5-4	.	TRBJ1-2	.	CASSLPAENFGYTF	TGTGCCAGCAGCCTCCCCGCGGAGAATTTTGGCTACACCTTC
TRBV5-1	.	TRBJ2-2	few	CASSSYSMNTGELFF	TGCGCCAGCAGCTCTTACTCCATGAACACCGGGGAGCTGTTTTTT
TRBV2	.	TRBJ2-3	few	CASRLSGLIRAPDTQYF	TGTGCCAGCAGACTCAGTGGGTTAATACGCGCCCCTGATACGCAGTATTTT
TRBV7-9	TRBD2	TRBJ2-1	.	CASSPHGGEVNEQFF	TGTGCCAGCAGCCCTCACGGGGGGGAGGTCAATGAGCAGTTCTTC
TRBV4-3	.	TRBJ1-1	.	CASSQVGGNTEAFF	TGCGCCAGCAGCCAAGTAGGGGGGAACACTGAAGCTTTCTTT
TRBV19	TRBD2	TRBJ2-2	few	CASSIRGSILTGELFF	TGTGCCAGTAGTATTCGCGGGAGCATCCTCACCGGGGAGCTGTTTTTT
TRBV11-2	.	TRBJ1-1	few	CASSSLATRGTEAFF	TGTGCCAGCAGCTCCTTAGCGACCCGGGGCACTGAAGCTTTCTTT
TRBV19	.	TRBJ1-5	few	CASNQPQHF	TGTGCCAGTAATCAGCCCCAGCATTTT
TRBV19	.	TRBJ1-1	.	CASSDRMNTEAFF	TGTGCCAGTAGTGACCGGATGAACACTGAAGCTTTCTTT
TRBV7-2	.	TRBJ1-5	.	CASSSGSARNQPQHF	TGTGCCAGCAGCTCAGGGTCGGCTCGCAATCAGCCCCAGCATTTT
TRBV11-2	.	TRBJ1-1	.	CASSPAVGKTEAFF	TGTGCCAGCAGCCCCGCTGTAGGGAAGACTGAAGCTTTCTTT
TRBV4-1	TRBD2	TRBJ2-3	.	CASSQVGGRDTQYF	TGCGCCAGCAGCCAAGTGGGCGGGAGGGATACGCAGTATTTT
TRBV7-2	TRBD1	TRBJ2-4	.	CASSFTGGFRNIQYF	TGTGCCAGCAGCTTTACAGGGGGCTTTAGAAACATTCAGTACTTC
TRBV7-3	TRBD2	TRBJ2-7	.	CASSANRRLAGVYEQYF	TGTGCCAGCAGCGCTAATCGGCGACTAGCGGGGGTCTACGAGCAGTACTTC
TRBV14	.	TRBJ2-7	few	CASSQGGALSYEQYF	TGTGCCAGCAGCCAAGGCGGGGCTCTATCCTACGAGCAGTACTTC
TRBV7-2	TRBD1	TRBJ2-6	.	CASSFLLRTGSGANVLTF	TGTGCCAGCAGCTTTCTACTTAGGACAGGGTCTGGGGCCAACGTCCTGACTTTC
TRBV7-2	.	TRBJ1-5	few	CASSSQPEQPQHF	TGTGCCAGCAGCTCCCAACCGGAGCAGCCCCAGCATTTT
TRBV2	.	TRBJ2-2	few	CASSETGNTGELFF	TGTGCCAGCAGTGAAACAGGGAACACCGGGGAGCTGTTTTTT
TRBV7-9	.	TRBJ1-1	many	CASSFSGQGTEAFF	TGTGCCAGCAGCTTCTCAGGGCAGGGCACTGAAGCTTTCTTT
TRBV2	.	TRBJ2-3	.	CASGSQGSGTDTQYF	TGTGCCAGCGGTTCGCAGGGTTCTGGCACAGATACGCAGTATTTT
TRBV29-1	.	TRBJ2-5	.	CSVGAHRGETQYF	TGCAGCGTTGGGGCCCACCGGGGGGAGACCCAGTACTTC
TRBV5-1	TRBD2	TRBJ2-5	few	CASSLAGRRLAGVETQYF	TGCGCCAGCAGCTTGGCGGGTCGGAGACTAGCGGGAGTGGAGACCCAGTACTTC
TRBV5-4	.	TRBJ2-7	.	CASSKWGASPYEQYF	TGTGCCAGCAGCAAATGGGGGGCTAGCCCCTACGAGCAGTACTTC
TRBV19	.	TRBJ1-2	few	CASNDGPGRNYGYTF	TGTGCCAGTAACGATGGGCCGGGCAGGAACTATGGCTACACCTTC
TRBV6-1	.	TRBJ1-2	few	CASSERKGGYTF	TGTGCCAGCAGTGAACGCAAGGGTGGCTACACCTTC
TRBV28	.	TRBJ1-1	many	CASSPSWTTEAFF	TGTGCCAGCAGTCCCAGTTGGACCACTGAAGCTTTCTTT
TRBV10-3	.	TRBJ2-5	.	CAISDGEGGTETQYF	TGTGCCATCAGTGACGGAGAGGGGGGTACAGAGACCCAGTACTTC
TRBV11-3	TRBD2	TRBJ2-1	.	CASSSSGSLGNEQFF	TGTGCCAGCAGTTCTAGCGGGAGTCTCGGCAATGAGCAGTTCTTC
TRBV6-6	.	TRBJ2-7	few	CASSRTDYEQYF	TGTGCCAGCAGTAGGACAGACTACGAGCAGTACTTC
TRBV5-1	TRBD2	TRBJ2-7	few	CASSLDGYGTSGRANEQYF	TGCGCCAGCAGCTTGGACGGCTACGGGACTAGCGGGAGGGCTAACGAGCAGTACTTC
TRBV18	TRBD2	TRBJ2-5	few	CASSPRLAVVETQYF	TGTGCCAGCTCACCACGACTAGCGGTAGTAGAGACCCAGTACTTC
TRBV13	TRBD2	TRBJ2-7	many	CASSPGTSGYEQYF	TGTGCCAGCAGCCCAGGGACTAGCGGTTACGAGCAGTACTTC
TRBV7-2	TRBD1	TRBJ2-3	few	CASSFGGQGYTDTQYF	TGTGCCAGCAGCTTCGGAGGACAGGGGTACACAGATACGCAGTATTTT
TRBV11-1	.	TRBJ2-6	.	CASRPSGANVLTF	TGTGCCAGCAGACCCTCTGGGGCCAACGTCCTGACTTTC
TRBV4-3	TRBD2	TRBJ2-3	many	CASSQDWLAGDTQYF	TGCGCCAGCAGCCAAGATTGGCTAGCGGGAGACACGCAGTATTTT
TRBV9	TRBD2	TRBJ2-3	few	CASSSLAGGPDTQYF	TGTGCCAGCAGCTCCCTAGCGGGAGGGCCAGATACGCAGTATTTT
TRBV7-8	.	TRBJ1-5	.	CASSRNSRQPQHF	TGTGCCAGCAGCAGAAATTCGAGGCAGCCCCAGCATTTT
TRBV29-1	TRBD2	TRBJ2-3	few	CSAPGTSGPTDTQYF	TGCAGCGCTCCCGGGACTAGCGGTCCCACAGATACGCAGTATTTT
TRBV7-9	TRBD2	TRBJ2-3	few	CASRTGGSRVDTQYF	TGTGCCAGCAGGACCGGCGGGAGTAGGGTGGATACGCAGTATTTT
TRBV29-1	.	TRBJ2-3	.	CSVRVRRTDTQYF	TGCAGCGTCAGGGTGCGAAGGACAGATACGCAGTATTTT
TRBV7-8	.	TRBJ2-1	.	CASRPRGQKQFF	TGTGCCAGCAGGCCACGGGGGCAGAAGCAGTTCTTC
TRBV7-9	TRBD2	TRBJ2-7	few	CASSPGVAGISYEQYF	TGTGCCAGCAGCCCTGGGGTAGCGGGCATCTCCTACGAGCAGTACTTC
TRBV25-1	.	TRBJ2-7	few	CASSALPGAEYEQYF	TGTGCCAGCAGTGCACTTCCCGGGGCTGAGTACGAGCAGTACTTC
TRBV4-2	.	TRBJ2-3	.	CASSQVGLVADTQYF	TGTGCCAGCAGCCAAGTAGGTCTAGTAGCAGATACGCAGTATTTT